The source of this TCR beta chain is a study of blood T cell repertoires in COVID-19. Study-wide context: Acute and convalescent COVID-19 samples came from the United States, Italy and Spain.

TCRdb's table, derived via immunoSEQ multiplex PCR, lists solely in-frame clones and lacks some. Of approximately 260,000 clones detected, about 80% appear once; the ten largest clones hold 4.9%. V lost 9 bases, J lost 0 bases, and 8 bases stayed unmatched. This CDR3 has 15 residues. CDR1 is LNHDA, CDR2 SQIVND, per germline (reference sequence). The receptor was isolated from a woman of 80 years or more with active or convalescent COVID-19. Sequencing input: peripheral blood. The chain combines TRBV19 with TRBJ1-3; 7 bases match TRBD1. This CDR3 reads CASRTTGRSGNTIYF. The CDR3 coding sequence is TGTGCCAGCAGAACGACAGGGCGCTCTGGAAACACCATATATTTT.